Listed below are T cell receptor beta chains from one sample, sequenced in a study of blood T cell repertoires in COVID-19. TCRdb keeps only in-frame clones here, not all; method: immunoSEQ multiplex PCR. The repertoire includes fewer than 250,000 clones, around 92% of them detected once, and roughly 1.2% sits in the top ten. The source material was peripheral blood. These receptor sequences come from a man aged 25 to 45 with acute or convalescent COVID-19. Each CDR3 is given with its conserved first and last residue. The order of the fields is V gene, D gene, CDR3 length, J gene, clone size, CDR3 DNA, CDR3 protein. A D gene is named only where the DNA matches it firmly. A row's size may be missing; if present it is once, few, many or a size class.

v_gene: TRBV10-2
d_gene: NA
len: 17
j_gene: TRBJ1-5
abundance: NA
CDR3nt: TGCGCCAGCAGTGAGTCCTGGGCAGGTACCACAAATCAGCCCCAGCATTTT
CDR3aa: CASSESWAGTTNQPQHF

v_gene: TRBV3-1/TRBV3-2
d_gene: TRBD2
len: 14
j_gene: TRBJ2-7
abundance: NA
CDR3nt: TGTGCTAGCGGGGGACATGCGAGCTCCTACGAGCAGTACTTC
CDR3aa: CASGGHASSYEQYF

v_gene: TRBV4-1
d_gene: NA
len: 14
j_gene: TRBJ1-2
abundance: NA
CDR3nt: TGCGCCAGCAGCCAAGTGGCAGGAAACTATGGCTACACCTTC
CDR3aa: CASSQVAGNYGYTF

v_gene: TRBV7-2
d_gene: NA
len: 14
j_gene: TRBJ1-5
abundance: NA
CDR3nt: TGTGCCAGCAGCTTAGGAGGTCCCAATCAGCCCCAGCATTTT
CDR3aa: CASSLGGPNQPQHF

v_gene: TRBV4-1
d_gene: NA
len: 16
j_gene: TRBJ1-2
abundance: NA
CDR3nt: TGCGCCAGCAGCCAAGATCGGAGGAGATTTAACTATGGCTACACCTTC
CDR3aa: CASSQDRRRFNYGYTF

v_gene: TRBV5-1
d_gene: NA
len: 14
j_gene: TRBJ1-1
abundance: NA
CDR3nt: TGCGCCAGCAGCTTTGGAACAGGCGACACTGAAGCTTTCTTT
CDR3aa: CASSFGTGDTEAFF

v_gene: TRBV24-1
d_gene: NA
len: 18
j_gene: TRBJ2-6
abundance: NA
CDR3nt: TGTGCCACCGCCCTGGGGGGGGACAGGAGCTCTGGGGCCAACGTCCTGACTTTC
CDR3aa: CATALGGDRSSGANVLTF

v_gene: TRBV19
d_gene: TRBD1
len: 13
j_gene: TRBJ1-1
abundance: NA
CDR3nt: TGTGCCAGTAGCCAGGACAGGGCCACTGAAGCTTTCTTT
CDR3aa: CASSQDRATEAFF

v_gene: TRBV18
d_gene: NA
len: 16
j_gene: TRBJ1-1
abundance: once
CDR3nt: TGTGCCAGCTCACCACCTAACTACTCTAAGGGAGGGGATGCTTTCTTT
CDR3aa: CASSPPNYSKGGDAFF

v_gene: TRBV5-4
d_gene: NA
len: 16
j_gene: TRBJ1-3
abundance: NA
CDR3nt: TGTGCCAGCACCTCCGACCTCCGGAGCTCTGGAAACACCATATATTTT
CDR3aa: CASTSDLRSSGNTIYF

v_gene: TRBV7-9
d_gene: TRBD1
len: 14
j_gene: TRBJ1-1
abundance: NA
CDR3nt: TGTGCCAGCAAGAGAGGGGGCATGAACACTGAAGCTTTCTTT
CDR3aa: CASKRGGMNTEAFF

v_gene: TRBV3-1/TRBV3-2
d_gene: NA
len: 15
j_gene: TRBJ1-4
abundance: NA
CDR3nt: TGTGCCAGCAGCCATCGCGGGGAAACAAGTGAAAAACTGTTTTTT
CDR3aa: CASSHRGETSEKLFF

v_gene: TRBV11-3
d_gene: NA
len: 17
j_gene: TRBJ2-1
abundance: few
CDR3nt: TGTGCCAGCAGCTTAGCTTCGGGACTGGGCTCCTACAATGAGCAGTTCTTC
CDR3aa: CASSLASGLGSYNEQFF

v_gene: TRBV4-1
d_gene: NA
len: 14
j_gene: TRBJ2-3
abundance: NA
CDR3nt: TGCGCCAGCAGCCAAGCGGGGAGCACAGATACGCAGTATTTT
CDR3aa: CASSQAGSTDTQYF

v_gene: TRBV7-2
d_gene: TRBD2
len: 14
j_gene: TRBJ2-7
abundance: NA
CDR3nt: TGTGCCAGCAGTACACTAGCGGGTAAGAACGAGCAGTACTTC
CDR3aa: CASSTLAGKNEQYF

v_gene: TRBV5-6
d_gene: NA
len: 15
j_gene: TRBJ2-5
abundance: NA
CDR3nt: TGTGCCAGCAGCTTTTTTAGTCGGGTTGGAGAGACCCAGTACTTC
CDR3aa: CASSFFSRVGETQYF

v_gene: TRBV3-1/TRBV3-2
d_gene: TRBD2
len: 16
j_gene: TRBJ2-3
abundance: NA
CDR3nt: TGTGCCAGCAGCCATGGACTAGGGAGGGACACAGATACGCAGTATTTT
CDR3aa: CASSHGLGRDTDTQYF

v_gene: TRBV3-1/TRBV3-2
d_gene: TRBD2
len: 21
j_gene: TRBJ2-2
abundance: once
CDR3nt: TGTGCCAGCAGCCTCCGGGTAGCGGGAACTTCGTACCTAGGGATCACCGGGGAGCTGTTTTTT
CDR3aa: CASSLRVAGTSYLGITGELFF

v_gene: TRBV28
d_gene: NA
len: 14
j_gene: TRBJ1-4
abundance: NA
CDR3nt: TGTGCCAGCAGTTTGGGCAGGGTCAGGGAAAAACTGTTTTTT
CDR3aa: CASSLGRVREKLFF

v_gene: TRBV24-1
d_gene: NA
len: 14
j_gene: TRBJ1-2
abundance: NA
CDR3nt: TGTGCCACCAGTGATGTGACAGCTAACTATGGCTACACCTTC
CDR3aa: CATSDVTANYGYTF

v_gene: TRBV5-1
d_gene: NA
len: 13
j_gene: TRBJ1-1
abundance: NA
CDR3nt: TGCGCCAGCAGCTGGAAGGGGGACACTGAAGCTTTCTTT
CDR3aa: CASSWKGDTEAFF

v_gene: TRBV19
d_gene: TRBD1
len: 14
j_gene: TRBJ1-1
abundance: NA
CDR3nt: TGTGCCAGTAGTAACAGGGGGGGAAACACTGAAGCTTTCTTT
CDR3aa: CASSNRGGNTEAFF

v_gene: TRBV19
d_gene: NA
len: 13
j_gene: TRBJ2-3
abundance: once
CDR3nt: TGTGCCAGTAGCCTGCCGGGATCAGATACGCAGTATTTT
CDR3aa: CASSLPGSDTQYF

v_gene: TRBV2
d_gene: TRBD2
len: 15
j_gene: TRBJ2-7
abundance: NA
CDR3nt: TGTGCCAGCGGCGGGGGGTGGCCGCCTAACTACGAGCAGTACTTC
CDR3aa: CASGGGWPPNYEQYF

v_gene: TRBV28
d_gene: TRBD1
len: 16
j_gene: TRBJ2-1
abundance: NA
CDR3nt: TGTGCCAGCAGTCCCTTCCCTAGACAGGGGTATTATGAGCAGTTCTTC
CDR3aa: CASSPFPRQGYYEQFF

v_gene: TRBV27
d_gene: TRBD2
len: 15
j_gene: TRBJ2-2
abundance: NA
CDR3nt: TGTGCCAGCAGTCTAGCGGGGGAAGGCACCGGGGAGCTGTTTTTT
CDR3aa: CASSLAGEGTGELFF

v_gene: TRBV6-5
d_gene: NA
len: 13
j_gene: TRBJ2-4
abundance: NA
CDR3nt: TGTGCCAGCAGGTCCACAGGGGGGGGCATTCAGTACTTC
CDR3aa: CASRSTGGGIQYF

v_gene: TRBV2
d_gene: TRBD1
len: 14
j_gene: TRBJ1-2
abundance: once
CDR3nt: TGTGCCAGCAGCCAGACAGGGGGCGCGTATGGCTACACCTTC
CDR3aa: CASSQTGGAYGYTF

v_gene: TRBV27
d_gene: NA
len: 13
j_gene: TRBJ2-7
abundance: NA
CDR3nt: TGTGCCAGCAGTTTTAATCCGGGAAGCGAGCAGTACTTC
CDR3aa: CASSFNPGSEQYF

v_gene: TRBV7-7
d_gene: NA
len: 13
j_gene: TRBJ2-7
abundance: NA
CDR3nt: TGTGCTAGCAGTCAATCTCAGGGAACCGAGCAGTACTTC
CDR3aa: CASSQSQGTEQYF

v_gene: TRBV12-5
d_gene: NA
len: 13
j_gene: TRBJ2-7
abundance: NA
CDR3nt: TGTGCTAGTGGTAAAACAGGAGACTACGAGCAGTACTTC
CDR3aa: CASGKTGDYEQYF

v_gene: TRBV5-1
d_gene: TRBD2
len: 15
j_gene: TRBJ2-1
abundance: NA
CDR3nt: TGCGCCAGCAGCCCGGGACTAGCGGGAGATGGTGAGCAGTTCTTC
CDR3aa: CASSPGLAGDGEQFF

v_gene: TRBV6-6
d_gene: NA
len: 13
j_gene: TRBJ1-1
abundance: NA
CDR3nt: TGTGCCAGCGGATTACAGGGGAACACTGAAGCTTTCTTT
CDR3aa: CASGLQGNTEAFF

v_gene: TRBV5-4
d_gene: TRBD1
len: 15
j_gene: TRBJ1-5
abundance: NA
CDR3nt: TGTGCCAGCAGCACCGGGACAGGGAGAGATCAGCCCCAGCATTTT
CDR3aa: CASSTGTGRDQPQHF

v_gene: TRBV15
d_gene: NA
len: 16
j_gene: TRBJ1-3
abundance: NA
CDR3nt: TGTGCCACCAGCAGAGATTTCGCAGGGGCTGGAAACACCATATATTTT
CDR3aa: CATSRDFAGAGNTIYF

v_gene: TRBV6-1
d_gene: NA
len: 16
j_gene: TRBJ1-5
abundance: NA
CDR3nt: TGTGCCAGCAGTGAGGCTGGGCAGGGCCCAAATCAGCCCCAGCATTTT
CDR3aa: CASSEAGQGPNQPQHF

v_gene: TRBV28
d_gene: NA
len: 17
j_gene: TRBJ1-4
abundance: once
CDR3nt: TGTGCCAGCAGTTTTAGTTACAGGGTGAGGGCTAATGAAAAACTGTTTTTT
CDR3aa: CASSFSYRVRANEKLFF

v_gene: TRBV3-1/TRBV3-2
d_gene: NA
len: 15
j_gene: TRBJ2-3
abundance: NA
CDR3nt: TGTGCCAGCAGCCAAGACGGGGGACGGAGAGATACGCAGTATTTT
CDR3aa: CASSQDGGRRDTQYF

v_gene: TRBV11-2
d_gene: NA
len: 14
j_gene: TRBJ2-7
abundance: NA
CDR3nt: TGTGCCAGCAGCTTATCACAGGGAACCTACGAGCAGTACTTC
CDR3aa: CASSLSQGTYEQYF

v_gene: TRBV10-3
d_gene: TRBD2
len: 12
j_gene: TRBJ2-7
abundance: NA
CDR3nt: TGTGCCATCAGCCCTAGCGGCTACGAGCAGTACTTC
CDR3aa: CAISPSGYEQYF

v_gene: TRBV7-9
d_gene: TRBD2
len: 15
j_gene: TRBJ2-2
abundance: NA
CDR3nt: TGTGCCAGCAGCCTACTAGCGGGATACACCGGGGAGCTGTTTTTT
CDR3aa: CASSLLAGYTGELFF

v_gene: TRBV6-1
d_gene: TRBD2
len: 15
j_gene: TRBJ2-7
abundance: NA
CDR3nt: TGTGCCAGCAGTGACGAGGGACTAGCGGCTTGGGAGCAGTACTTC
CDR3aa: CASSDEGLAAWEQYF

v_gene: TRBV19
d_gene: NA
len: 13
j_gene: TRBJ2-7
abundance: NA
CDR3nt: TGTGCCAGTCGGGGTCAGAACTTCTACGAGCAGTACTTC
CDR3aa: CASRGQNFYEQYF

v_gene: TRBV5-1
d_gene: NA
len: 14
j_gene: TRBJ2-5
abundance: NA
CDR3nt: TGCGCCAGCAGCGTGTTGGGGGCAGGAGAGACCCAGTACTTC
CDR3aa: CASSVLGAGETQYF

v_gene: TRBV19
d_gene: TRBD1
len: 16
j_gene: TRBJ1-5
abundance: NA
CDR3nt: TGTGCCAGTAGTATAGTCCGGACAGGGCAGAATCAGCCCCAGCATTTT
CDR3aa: CASSIVRTGQNQPQHF

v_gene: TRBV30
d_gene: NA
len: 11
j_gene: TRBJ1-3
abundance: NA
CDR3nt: TGTGCCTGGAGCTGGAGGAACACCATATATTTT
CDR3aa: CAWSWRNTIYF

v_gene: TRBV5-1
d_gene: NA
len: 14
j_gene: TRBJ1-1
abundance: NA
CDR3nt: TGCGCCAGCAGTCAGGGTGGAGAAGGAACTGAAGCTTTCTTT
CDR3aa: CASSQGGEGTEAFF

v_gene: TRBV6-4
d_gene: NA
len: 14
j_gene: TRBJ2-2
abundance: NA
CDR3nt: TGTGCCAGCAGCTACCTCCCGTCCGCCGGGGAGCTGTTTTTT
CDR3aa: CASSYLPSAGELFF

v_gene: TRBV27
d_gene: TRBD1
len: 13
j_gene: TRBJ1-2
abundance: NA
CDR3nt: TGTGCCAGCCGAACCGACAGGGAGTCTGGCTACACCTTC
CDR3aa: CASRTDRESGYTF

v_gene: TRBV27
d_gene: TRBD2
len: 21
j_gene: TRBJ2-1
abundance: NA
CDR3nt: TGTGCCAGCAGTTTATACCCCCATGGTAGCGGGAGCCCTACATCCTACAATGAGCAGTTCTTC
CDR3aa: CASSLYPHGSGSPTSYNEQFF

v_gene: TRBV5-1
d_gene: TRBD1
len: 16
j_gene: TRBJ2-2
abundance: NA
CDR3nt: TGCGCCAGCAGCCTCTGGACAGGGTCGAACACCGGGGAGCTGTTTTTT
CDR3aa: CASSLWTGSNTGELFF

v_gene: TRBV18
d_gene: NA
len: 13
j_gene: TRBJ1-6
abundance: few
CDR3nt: TGTGCCAGCTCAGGGCAGACAGATTCACCCCTCCACTTT
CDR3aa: CASSGQTDSPLHF

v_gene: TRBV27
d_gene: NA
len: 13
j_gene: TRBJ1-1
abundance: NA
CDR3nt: TGTGCCAGCGGGCAGGGGCAGACCACTGAAGCTTTCTTT
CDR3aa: CASGQGQTTEAFF

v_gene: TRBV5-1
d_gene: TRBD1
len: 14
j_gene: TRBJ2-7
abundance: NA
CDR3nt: TGCGCCAGCAGCCTTGGGACAGGGGGCGGGGAGCAGTACTTC
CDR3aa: CASSLGTGGGEQYF

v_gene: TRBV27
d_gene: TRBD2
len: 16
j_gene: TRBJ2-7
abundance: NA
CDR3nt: TGTGCCAGCAGTTCGTTGGTTAGCGGGGGGTTGGACGAGCAGTACTTC
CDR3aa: CASSSLVSGGLDEQYF